This passage covers 8 T cell receptor beta chains from one sample sequenced in a study of monozygotic twins with inflammatory bowel disease. One entry per CDR3 protein, without DNA, is what TCRdb gives after re-calling the 5' RACE reads. This sample's table has fewer than 400,000 distinct CDR3 sequences. Sample: blood. The receptors were sampled from a human donor with ulcerative colitis or Crohn's disease, or a healthy co-twin of an affected twin (not recorded which).

The chain joins TRBV4-3 to TRBJ1-4; TCRdb names TRBD1, which stays unverified in the absence of DNA. This CDR3 is 14 amino acids long. Germline V lookup: CDR1 LGHNA, CDR2 YSLEER. The CDR3 loop is CASSRQGTNEKLFF.

The rearrangement joins TRBV4-3 to TRBJ1-2; TCRdb's D call of TRBD1 is untestable without DNA. This CDR3 is 15 amino acids long. Per the germline V gene, CDR1 is LGHNA and CDR2 is YSLEER. CDR3: CASSQGDRRDYGYTF.

The genes are TRBV7-9 and TRBJ2-3; TCRdb reports TRBD2, a call that lacks DNA to check it against. Germline-derived CDR1 and CDR2 are SEHNR and FQNEAQ (reference sequence). The CDR3 sequence is 16 residues long. The CDR3 spells CASSRGLAGATDTQYF.

This rearrangement joins TRBV7-2 to TRBJ2-3; TCRdb gives TRBD1 as the D gene, but with no DNA this cannot be confirmed. CDR1 is SGHTA, CDR2 FQGNSA, per germline. This CDR3 is built from 15 residues. Here the CDR3 reads CASSFRDRGMDTQYF.

The V and J genes are TRBV4-3 and TRBJ2-1; checking the TCRdb D call of TRBD1 is not possible without DNA. The CDR3 is made up of 16 amino acids. Germline V gene lookup returns CDR1 LGHNA and CDR2 YSLEER. This CDR3 is CASSQDRDSSYNEQFF.

The chain carries TRBV29-1 and TRBJ2-1. CDR1 is SQVTM and CDR2 is ANQGSEA in the germline V gene. CDR3 length: 12 residues. CDR3 protein: CSAQTPYNEQFF.

The J gene is TRBJ2-6, the V gene TRBV28; TCRdb's D call of TRBD1 is untestable without DNA. The germline V gene has CDR1 MDHEN and CDR2 SYDVKM. The CDR3 runs 15 residues. The CDR3 protein is CASGRQGPWANVLTF.

This chain joins TRBV28 and TRBJ2-7. CDR1 MDHEN and CDR2 SYDVKM come from the germline V gene. CDR3 length equals 14 residues. The CDR3 loop reads CASSFRGFTYEQYF.